This T cell receptor beta chain originates from a study of T-cell memory formation after mild COVID-19. This clonotype was counted ten times or more. The germline V gene has CDR1 LNHDA and CDR2 SQIVND (reference sequence). Losses at the gene ends were 3 bases for V and 4 bases for J; bases not matched to a gene: 6. CDR3 size: 14 residues. In TCRdb, the 5' RACE reads were re-called with MiXCR into one record per CDR3 protein. This sample yields a few hundred thousand distinct CDR3 sequences, of which under 25% are seen a single time; around 12% belongs to the top ten. The sequence was collected from an adult woman who had mild COVID-19 (a few samples of this study predate the infection). Cell type and time point are not known. The chain uses TRBV19 and TRBJ2-7; 7 positions agree with TRBD2. Sequenced input: PBMCs or a T cell subset sorted from them (not recorded which). The CDR3 is CASSINPGGYEQYF. The CDR3 DNA sequence: TGTGCCAGTAGTATCAATCCGGGGGGATACGAGCAGTACTTC. Full variable domain (outside the CDR3, taken from reference TRBV19 and TRBJ2-7): DGGITQSPKYLFRKEGQNVTLSCEQNLNHDAMYWYRQDPGQGLRLIYYSQIVNDFQKGDIAEGYSVSREKKESFPLTVTSAQKNPTAFYLCASSINPGGYEQYFGPGTRLTVT.